The T cell receptor (beta chain) described here comes from a study of T cells in Graves' hyperthyroidism and ophthalmopathy. V dropped 2 bases and J dropped 9; count of bases not matched to a gene: 7. The CDR3 has 15 amino acids. From germline, CDR1 is MNHEY and CDR2 SMNVEV (reference sequence). In this sample, this clonotype turned up many times. Amplified regions were TCR beta CDR3 sequences from RNA transcripts. With the HTBI primer set, the TCR CDR3 went through a first round of RT-PCR. TCRdb fed the multiplex PCR reads into MiXCR, producing one record per CDR3 protein. This table has 300,000 to 450,000 distinct CDR3 sequences, about a sixth appearing once.

The chain carries TRBV27 and TRBJ2-1; 10 bases are a match to TRBD2. The sequenced sample was blood. The receptor was isolated from a woman in her 30s with Graves' hyperthyroidism that later progressed to Graves' ophthalmopathy. The CDR3 nucleotides read TGTGCCAGCAGTTTAAGCCTAGCGGGAGATAGTGAGCAGTTCTTC. Protein product: CASSLSLAGDSEQFF.